This TCR beta chain was recovered during a study of cytomegalovirus exposure and HLA in healthy donors. Background on the study: An early data release held some 85 million unique TCRs from HLA-typed donors. The study, taken as a whole, reports: Apart from CMV serostatus, no immune exposure information was available.

In the PCR, 60 Vbeta and 13 Jbeta primers were used. Generated by immunoSEQ multiplex PCR, the TCRdb table keeps only in-frame clones and is missing some. Seen here are 65,000 or so clones, 60% to 80% observed once, and the top ten hold 2.5% to 3.5%. This clone showed up just once. Antigen: not known. Relative to the germline gene, one junction end is altered; a read error may explain this. This receptor was taken from a girl under 18 in good health and CMV-seropositive. The sequencing sample was made of PBMCs.

CDR3 in amino acids: CASSPPNDRATEVFF. CDR3 coding DNA: TGTGCCAGCAGCCCCCCAAACGACAGGGCAACCGAAGTTTTCTTT. The chain carries TRBV5-6 and TRBJ1-1; TRBD1 matches 7 bases. CDR1 SGHDT and CDR2 YYEEEE come from the germline V gene. The CDR3 has 15 amino acids.